There are many counts of the clone carrying this TCR beta chain. Amplified regions were TCR beta CDR3 sequences from RNA transcripts. Initially, a first-round RT-PCR of the TCR CDR3 employed the HTBI primer set. MiXCR, applied by TCRdb to the multiplex PCR reads, yields one record per CDR3 protein. Seen here are fewer than 450,000 distinct CDR3 sequences, approximately 17% observed once, and the top ten hold roughly 35%. Deletions cut 3 bases from V and 10 bases from J, with 12 bases between. This CDR3 spans 12 amino acids. This entry is derived from a study of T cells in Graves' hyperthyroidism and ophthalmopathy. Uncontrolled infection, other autoimmune disease, pregnancy or lactation excluded patients.

V and J are TRBV12-3 or TRBV12-4 and TRBJ1-1, with D maybe TRBD1 (5 bases). The sequence was collected from a woman in her twenties or thirties with Graves' hyperthyroidism that later progressed to Graves' ophthalmopathy. The material sequenced was blood. In DNA, the CDR3 is TGTGCCAGCAGTTTTGTTCAGGGTTCAGCTTTCTTT. This codes for CASSFVQGSAFF.